Here is one T cell receptor (beta chain) with its context. This clone's antigen is unknown. Base-call qualities are not available, and no considerably larger clone is one nucleotide away. PBMCs were isolated by Ficoll-Paque density gradient centrifugation. The sequencing machine was an Illumina NovaSeq 6000. cDNA libraries for TCRalpha and TCRbeta were prepared by 5'RACE using constant-segment primers, with sample barcodes and unique molecular identifiers added. RNA was extracted from every sample with Trizol reagent. Libraries were amplified in two PCR steps, with a second sample barcode and Illumina TruSeq adapters added in the second step. Sequencing of libraries was performed on an Illumina NovaSeq with 2 x 150 bp paired-end reads. As for how the authors treated the data: Demultiplexing of reads and collapsing into UMI-guided consensus sequences were performed with migec v1.2.7. Using mixcr v2.1.11, UMI consensuses were aligned to TRA and TRB V and J templates and then assembled into clonotypes. Clonotypes were classified as expanded or contracted when called significant by both edgeR and NoisET, with noise models trained on biological replicates. For edgeR calls, the thresholds were a false discovery rate-adjusted p below 0.01 and a log2 fold-change of 1. As an exploratory analysis of dynamics, max-normalized trajectories of the 1000 most abundant clonotypes were examined by PCA with hierarchical clustering. Separately sequenced CD4+ and CD8+ repertoires were used to assign the CD4 or CD8 phenotype of responding clones. TCRdb applied fastp at Q25 and MiXCR to the public reads, then kept only in-frame beta chains. Identical CDR3 protein sequences are pooled into one entry, listed with their most common genes and DNA. It is TCRdb's table, rather than the study itself, that gives the V and J calls and clone size. This sample has some 290,000 distinct CDR3 sequences in its table, and 15% to 20% of those were observed once. 22% of the sample goes to the ten largest clones.

The data were obtained in a study of T-cell memory formation after mild COVID-19 (TCRdb year 2021). Background on the whole study: TCR sequence clusters from the two donors were largely donor specific. Longitudinal TCRalpha and TCRbeta repertoire sequencing tracked T-cell clones expanding and contracting after mild COVID-19 in two donors. The cohort comprised two young, previously healthy adult volunteers, one female and one male.

Broader findings and caveats from the paper: SARS-CoV-2 specificity was not confirmed for the second-wave clones peaking on day 37. Balanced CD4/CD8 phenotypes were observed for clones contracting from day 15 to 85, whereas a bias towards CD4+ was observed for a second wave of clones expanding from day 15 to 37. Some responding clones were detected in pre-infection memory, which suggested that pre-existing cross-reactive memory T cells had joined the SARS-CoV-2 response. Contracting CD4+ clones turned up mainly in the CM and EM memory subsets, whereas EMRA was where CD8+ clones were enriched. The study covered only a couple of mild cases, and larger cohorts including severe cases with pre-infection samples were considered necessary.

The TCR originated in a young man who had mild COVID-19 (a few samples of this study predate the infection). The sample titles of this study are shuffled in the database, so cell type and time point are left out; the donor was told from shared clones. The material sequenced was PBMCs or a T cell subset sorted from them (not recorded which).

CDR3 sequence: CASSPDKPYTDTQYF. In nucleotide form, the sequence is TGTGCCAGCTCACCCGACAAGCCTTACACAGATACGCAGTATTTT. The V gene is TRBV18 and the J gene is TRBJ2-3; the D gene lacks a confident call. Measured from the cysteine to the phenylalanine, the CDR3 is 15 residues long. Of all the DNA, just the CDR3 is kept, 45 bases in frame from base 1. V was cut back by 3 bases and J by 2 bases, leaving a gap of 12 bases between them. The germline V gene yields KGHSH for CDR1 and LQKENI for CDR2. Where the CDR3 stops, the reference TRBV18 and TRBJ2-3 genes take over; the full variable domain is NAGVMQNPRHLVRRRGQEARLRCSPMKGHSHVYWYRQLPEEGLKFMVYLQKENIIDESGMPKERFSAEFPKEGPSILRIQQVVRGDSAAYFCASSPDKPYTDTQYFGPGTRLTVL.